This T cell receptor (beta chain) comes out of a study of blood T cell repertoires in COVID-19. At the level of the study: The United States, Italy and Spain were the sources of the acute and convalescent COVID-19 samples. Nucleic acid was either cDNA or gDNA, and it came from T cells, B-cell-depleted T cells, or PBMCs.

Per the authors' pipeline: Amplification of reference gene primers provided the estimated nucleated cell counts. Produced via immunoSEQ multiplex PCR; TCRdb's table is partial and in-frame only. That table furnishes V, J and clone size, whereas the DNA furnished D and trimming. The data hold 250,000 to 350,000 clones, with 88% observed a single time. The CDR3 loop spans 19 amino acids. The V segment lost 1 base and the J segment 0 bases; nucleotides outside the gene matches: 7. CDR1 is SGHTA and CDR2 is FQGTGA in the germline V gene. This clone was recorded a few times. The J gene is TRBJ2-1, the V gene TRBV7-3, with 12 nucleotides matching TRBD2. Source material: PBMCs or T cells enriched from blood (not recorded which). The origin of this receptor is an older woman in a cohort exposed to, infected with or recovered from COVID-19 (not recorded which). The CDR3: CASSLSLAGGPSSYNEQFF. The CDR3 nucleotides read TGTGCCAGCAGCTTAAGCCTAGCGGGAGGGCCGAGCTCCTACAATGAGCAGTTCTTC.